This is a list of T cell receptor beta chains from one sample in a study of blood T cells in healthy people across ages. TCRdb used MiXCR to reprocess the 5' RACE reads, holding one entry per CDR3 protein. Of 500,000 to 700,000 distinct CDR3 sequences in the sample, roughly 31% were seen once. Source material: blood. These receptors were taken from a woman aged 80 or over in good health. CDR3s include the opening cysteine and the closing phenylalanine or tryptophan. The size field is filled for only some rows; it gives once, few, many or a size class.

j_call,clone_size,v_call,cdr3_aa
TRBJ1-2,.,TRBV20-1,CSARVWGNYGYTF
TRBJ2-7,many,TRBV9,CASSVRGEGPYEQYF
TRBJ2-3,.,TRBV12-3/TRBV12-4,CASSQLVQNTQYF
TRBJ2-5,once,TRBV24-1,CASSNLGQGRETQYF
TRBJ2-3,many,TRBV27,CASSLTERDTQYF
TRBJ2-1,many,TRBV20-1,CSARSASGGARWPYNEQFF
TRBJ1-2,many,TRBV4-3,CASSQLAGGETNYGYTF
TRBJ2-5,many,TRBV6-5,CASSYQGQGVGETQYF
TRBJ2-4,many,TRBV7-2,CASSSSGGVALQYF
TRBJ2-1,.,TRBV6-1,CASRRRLAGGNEQFF
TRBJ2-1,many,TRBV18,CASSPTAGGNNEQFF
TRBJ2-5,many,TRBV14,CASSRGRLETQYF
TRBJ2-5,.,TRBV27,CVGSLSWTAIQETQYF
TRBJ2-1,many,TRBV5-8,CASSVGGRNEQFF
TRBJ2-1,.,TRBV7-9,CASSLPGQGGETQFF
TRBJ2-7,many,TRBV5-1,CASSSGLAGASYEQYF
TRBJ2-5,many,TRBV11-2,CASSLDRGGQETQYF
.,few,TRBV29-1,CSVTRDSYEQYF
TRBJ2-3,.,TRBV24-1,CATSATGTSDTDTQYF
TRBJ2-3,many,TRBV10-3,CAISTTSGGTDTQYF
TRBJ2-5,few,TRBV6-1,CASSEVEGLITQYF
TRBJ1-1,.,TRBV25-1,CASSELGREAFF
TRBJ1-4,.,TRBV14,CASSQRVSEKLFF
TRBJ2-2,few,TRBV7-2,CASSLLVHPNTGELFF
TRBJ2-3,many,TRBV5-1,CASKKLADADTQYF
TRBJ2-3,many,TRBV5-1,CASSLGGGRRNTDTQYF
TRBJ2-1,.,TRBV20-1,CSARGPQGLETQFF
TRBJ2-7,many,TRBV29-1,CSAQRDTSYEQYF
TRBJ2-3,.,TRBV5-4,CASSSGGTGRKDTQYF
TRBJ2-1,many,TRBV9,CASSVGASRNEQFF
TRBJ2-3,.,TRBV24-1,CATSEAGTGVGDTQYF